These 27 T cell receptor beta chains originate from one sample sequenced in a study of cytomegalovirus exposure and HLA in healthy donors. 13 Jbeta primers and 60 Vbeta primers were used for the PCR. The table came from immunoSEQ multiplex PCR; TCRdb's copy has only in-frame clones and leaves some out. Seen here are some 170,000 clones, approximately 72% observed once, and the top ten hold about 2.5%. Sequenced: PBMCs. The receptors shown here come from a human donor in good health.

This clone was seen only a few times. The DNA for the CDR3 is TGCGCCCCCCAGGGTTACCCTGCCGATACGCAGTATTTT. Translation: CAPQGYPADTQYF. V is TRBV10-2 and J is TRBJ2-3, with D possibly being TRBD1 (5 bases). The CDR3 is 13 residues long. V was shortened by 11 bases and J by 6 bases, with 18 bases between the two germline ends. Germline CDR1 is WSHSY and CDR2 is SAAADI.

This sequence joins TRBV23-1 and TRBJ2-7; D is possibly TRBD1 (5 bases). TRBV23-1 qualifies as an ORF whose function is uncertain. The V and J ends lost 3 bases and 2 bases respectively, with 14 bases between them. The CDR3 contains 15 residues. The CDR3 DNA is TGCGCCAGCAGTCAGCCCCGACAGACCCCCTACGAGCAGTACTTC. Encoded protein: CASSQPRQTPYEQYF.

The chain couples TRBV7-9 to TRBJ1-6; D not certain. The CDR3 has 15 residues. With 1 base removed from V and 7 bases from J, the gap between germline ends came to 11 bases. Germline V gene lookup returns CDR1 SEHNR and CDR2 FQNEAQ (reference sequence). The CDR3 spells CASSLVAAENSPLHF. CDR3 bases: TGTGCCAGCAGCTTAGTGGCGGCAGAGAATTCACCCCTCCACTTT.

V usage is TRBV7-9 and J usage is TRBJ1-6, with D perhaps TRBD1 (5 bases). Germline V lookup: CDR1 SEHNR, CDR2 FQNEAQ (reference sequence). The CDR3 is 14 amino acids. With 5 bases removed from V and 5 bases from J, the gap between germline ends came to 10 bases. The CDR3 DNA sequence: TGTGCCAGCAGCGGGCCCAGGGATAATTCACCCCTCCACTTT. Amino acids: CASSGPRDNSPLHF. The full variable domain, in which reference TRBV7-9 and TRBJ1-6 provide the parts outside the CDR3, is DTGVSQNPRHKITKRGQNVTFRCDPISEHNRLYWYRQTLGQGPEFLTYFQNEAQLEKSRLLSDRFSAERPKGSFSTLEIQRTEQGDSAMYLCASSGPRDNSPLHFGNGTRLTVT.

The chain uses TRBV19 and TRBJ2-7, with D possibly matching TRBD2 (6 bases). This CDR3 comprises 13 residues. Between the trimmed V and J ends, which lost 3 bases and 6 bases, there was a span of 12 bases. Germline-derived CDR1 and CDR2 are LNHDA and SQIVND (reference sequence). CDR3 loop: CASSISGVREQYF. In DNA form, the CDR3 reads TGTGCCAGTAGTATTTCGGGGGTGCGCGAGCAGTACTTC.

The CDR3 nucleotides read TGCGCCAGCAGCAGGGGACAGGGAACACAGCCCCAGCATTTT. This sequence encodes CASSRGQGTQPQHF. V usage is TRBV5-1 and J usage is TRBJ1-5; the match to TRBD1 covers 9 bases. The ends lost 4 bases at V and 7 bases at J; junction bases unmatched: 6. Per the germline V gene, CDR1 is SGHRS and CDR2 is YFSETQ. CDR3 length: 14 residues. Full variable domain (remainder filled in from reference TRBV5-1 and TRBJ1-5): KAGVTQTPRYLIKTRGQQVTLSCSPISGHRSVSWYQQTPGQGLQFLFEYFSETQRNKGNFPGRFSGRQFSNSRSEMNVSTLELGDSALYLCASSRGQGTQPQHFGDGTRLSIL.

On this clone: One end of the junction is discordant with germline, which a read error may explain. The chain employs TRBV7-7 and TRBJ2-1; D unclear. Germline CDR1 is SSHAT and CDR2 is FNYEAQ (reference sequence). The CDR3 runs 13 residues. As DNA, the CDR3 is TGTGCTAGCAGCTCCGGCTCCTACAATGAGCAGTTCTTC. Amino acids: CASSSGSYNEQFF.

This chain links TRBV7-3 with TRBJ2-7; 13 bases agree with TRBD2. The germline V gene has CDR1 SGHTA and CDR2 FQGTGA. The CDR3 extends over 15 amino acids. V shed 5 bases, J shed 5 bases, and the junction held 6 bases outside the gene matches. The CDR3 coding sequence is TGTGCCAGCAGCCACGGGACTAGCGGGGAAAACGAGCAGTACTTC. Its protein is CASSHGTSGENEQYF. The full variable domain, in which reference TRBV7-3 and TRBJ2-7 provide the parts outside the CDR3, is GAGVSQTPSNKVTEKGKYVELRCDPISGHTALYWYRQSLGQGPEFLIYFQGTGAADDSGLPNDRFFAVRPEGSVSTLKIQRTERGDSAVYLCASSHGTSGENEQYFGPGTRLTVT.

The V gene is TRBV7-9, the J gene TRBJ2-7; 14 bases align to TRBD2. This CDR3 region has 17 residues. The junction had 7 bases not matched to a gene; V was cut back by 6 bases and J by 0 bases. Germline V gene data show CDR1 as SEHNR and CDR2 as FQNEAQ (reference sequence). The chain's CDR3 is CASRTGLAGGNSYEQYF. The CDR3 bases are TGTGCCAGCAGGACCGGACTAGCGGGGGGTAACTCCTACGAGCAGTACTTC.

The chain joins TRBV21-1 to TRBJ2-7; the table's D call of TRBD1 was not tested on the DNA. TRBV21-1 is described as a pseudogene. The CDR3 consists of 17 residues. The CDR3 spells CASSNDSKNASSYEQYF. DNA of the CDR3: TGTGCCAGCAGCAACGACAGTAAAAACGCTAGCTCCTACGAGCAGTACTTC.

This clone was detected only a few times. The rearrangement joins TRBV18 to TRBJ2-2, with D possibly being TRBD2 (5 bases). Deletions cut 0 bases from V and 1 base from J, with 9 bases between. Germline loops: CDR1 KGHSH, CDR2 LQKENI. This CDR3 region has 16 residues. CDR3 nucleotide sequence: TGTGCCAGCTCACCACCAAGGACTCAGAACACCGGGGAGCTGTTTTTT. Its protein is CASSPPRTQNTGELFF. Full variable domain (rest looked up from reference TRBV18 and TRBJ2-2): NAGVMQNPRHLVRRRGQEARLRCSPMKGHSHVYWYRQLPEEGLKFMVYLQKENIIDESGMPKERFSAEFPKEGPSILRIQQVVRGDSAAYFCASSPPRTQNTGELFFGEGSRLTVL.

CDR3 residues: CASSGHNRAGRYSNTEAFF. The CDR3 nucleotides are TGTGCCAGCAGCGGCCACAACCGCGCAGGGCGATACTCCAACACTGAAGCTTTCTTT. The chain is built from TRBV7-9 and TRBJ1-1; possible D gene TRBD1, 5 bases. This CDR3 comprises 19 residues. CDR1 and CDR2 from the germline V gene are SEHNR and FQNEAQ (reference sequence). V was clipped by 5 bases and J by 2 bases, with 27 bases between them.

CDR3 amino acids: CASSKYGATGNIVVKLFF. The CDR3 coding sequence is TGTGCCAGCAGCAAATACGGCGCGACAGGGAACATTGTTGTAAAACTGTTTTTT. V gene TRBV21-1 combines with J gene TRBJ1-4; the table calls TRBD1, which could not be checked here. TRBV21-1 has pseudogene status. The CDR3 has 18 residues.

The J gene is TRBJ1-5, the V gene TRBV19, with D possibly being TRBD1 (5 bases). CDR1 and CDR2 (germline): LNHDA, SQIVND (reference sequence). This CDR3 contains 15 residues. Trimming left V 8 bases short and J 0 bases short, with 14 bases between. The CDR3 reads CASLFFGGSNQPQHF. In nucleotides, the CDR3 is TGTGCCAGTTTGTTTTTCGGGGGTAGCAATCAGCCCCAGCATTTT.

J is TRBJ2-1 and V is TRBV7-8; 8 nucleotides agree with TRBD2. Losses at the gene ends were 0 bases for V and 10 bases for J; bases not matched to a gene: 5. CDR3 size: 14 residues. Germline lookup yields CDR1 SGHVS and CDR2 FQNEAQ. The CDR3: CASSLAGLVKEQFF. The CDR3 coding sequence is TGTGCCAGCAGCTTAGCGGGACTAGTCAAGGAGCAGTTCTTC.

The chain employs TRBV6-1 and TRBJ2-2; D perhaps matches TRBD2 (6 bases). Trimming pared 2 bases from V and 2 bases from J, leaving 12 bases between. Germline V gene sequence: CDR1 MNHNS, CDR2 SASEGT. CDR3 length: 16 residues. CDR3 sequence: CASSERGIGNTGELFF. The CDR3 DNA reads TGTGCCAGCAGTGAACGGGGGATCGGTAACACCGGGGAGCTGTTTTTT.

The chain is built from TRBV19 and TRBJ1-1; no firm D call. CDR3 length: 13 residues. Per the germline V gene, CDR1 is LNHDA and CDR2 is SQIVND (reference sequence). V lost 6 bases and J 2 bases, leaving 10 bases between the germline ends. Written as DNA, the CDR3 is TGTGCCAGTAGAAGCCAGGTAAACACTGAAGCTTTCTTT. This sequence encodes CASRSQVNTEAFF.

This rearrangement joins TRBV4-1 to TRBJ2-7; 9 nucleotides agree with TRBD1. V trimming: 1 base; J trimming: 6 bases; junction bases outside the gene matches: 7. CDR3 length equals 15 residues. Germline assignment: CDR1 MGHRA and CDR2 YSYEKL. The CDR3 loop reads CASSQGLGQGGEQYF. The CDR3 region has the DNA TGCGCCAGCAGCCAAGGCTTGGGACAGGGTGGCGAGCAGTACTTC.

This chain uses TRBV4-1 with TRBJ2-3; 7 bases line up with TRBD2. CDR3 length equals 18 residues. CDR1 MGHRA and CDR2 YSYEKL come from the germline V gene. V lost 2 bases and J lost 4; bases outside the gene matches: 15. CDR3 sequence: CASSQQNGGASGPDTQYF. In nucleotides, the CDR3 is TGCGCCAGCAGCCAACAAAATGGGGGAGCTAGCGGTCCAGATACGCAGTATTTT.

The chain has TRBV13 and TRBJ2-7; 12 bases fit TRBD2. Germline assignment: CDR1 PRHDT and CDR2 FYEKMQ (reference sequence). J lost 7 bases, V lost 4 bases, and 8 bases had no gene match. The CDR3 totals 15 residues. In DNA form, the CDR3 reads TGTGCCAGCAGCTGGGGACTAGCGGGCCCTGGGGAGCAGTACTTC. Protein: CASSWGLAGPGEQYF.

This chain connects TRBV7-8 to TRBJ2-3, with 13 positions matching TRBD2. There are 19 residues in the CDR3. CDR1 SGHVS and CDR2 FQNEAQ come from the germline V gene. Germline trimming cut 2 bases from V and 4 bases from J; bases unmatched to any gene: 12. Here the CDR3 reads CASSLWGLAGPGAADTQYF. The CDR3, as DNA: TGTGCCAGCAGCTTATGGGGACTAGCGGGACCGGGCGCCGCAGATACGCAGTATTTT.

This rearrangement joins TRBV5-1 to TRBJ1-6, with 10 bases identical to TRBD1. This CDR3 region has 15 residues. CDR1 and CDR2 (germline): SGHRS, YFSETQ. Germline trimming cut 3 bases from V and 7 bases from J; bases unmatched to any gene: 4. CDR3 protein: CASSSDRGLNSPLHF. As DNA, the CDR3 is TGCGCCAGCAGCTCTGACAGGGGGCTAAATTCACCCCTCCACTTT.

This clone is a singleton in its sample. The chain employs TRBV6-5 and TRBJ1-1; D is uncertain. CDR1 is MNHEY, CDR2 SVGAGI, per germline. This CDR3 has 13 residues. V shed 4 bases and J shed 5 bases, with 11 bases lying between them. CDR3 nucleotide sequence: TGTGCCAGCAGTTCCCCGCCGGGGACTGAAGCTTTCTTT. It encodes CASSSPPGTEAFF.

The chain links TRBV6-5 to TRBJ1-2; D ambiguous. CDR1 MNHEY and CDR2 SVGAGI come from the germline V gene. V lost 9 bases and J 1 base, leaving 9 bases between the germline ends. This CDR3 is 12 amino acids long. CDR3 protein: CASTSGNYGYTF. DNA of the CDR3: TGTGCCAGTACGTCCGGTAACTATGGCTACACCTTC.

CDR3 residues: CASSPTGANYGYTF. DNA for the CDR3: TGTGCCAGCAGCCCGACAGGGGCAAACTATGGCTACACCTTC. This sequence joins TRBV28 and TRBJ1-2; the match to TRBD1 covers 8 bases. There are 14 residues in the CDR3. The V gene end was trimmed by 6 bases and the J gene end by 2 bases; junction bases not matched to a gene: 5. CDR1 and CDR2 (germline): MDHEN, SYDVKM.

This clone has more than one count but fewer than ten. J is TRBJ2-7 and V is TRBV6-5; possibly TRBD1 for D (6 bases). V lost 1 base, J lost 2 bases, and 12 bases lay in between. The CDR3 length is 15 residues. Germline V gives CDR1 MNHEY, CDR2 SVGAGI. CDR3 sequence (DNA): TGTGCCAGCAGTTACTTTAACAGGGAAGCCTACGAGCAGTACTTC. This gives the protein CASSYFNREAYEQYF.

The chain is built from TRBV6-5 and TRBJ1-5; 7 bases are a match to TRBD1. With V trimmed by 6 bases and J by 5 bases, 4 bases remained unmatched. There are 13 residues in the CDR3. CDR1 MNHEY and CDR2 SVGAGI come from the germline V gene. Written as DNA, the CDR3 is TGTGCCAGCAGCGACAGGGTACATCAGCCCCAGCATTTT. Residues: CASSDRVHQPQHF.